Listed here are 4 T cell receptor beta chains from one sample, sequenced in a study of blood T cell repertoires in COVID-19. Method: immunoSEQ multiplex PCR; TCRdb's copy keeps in-frame clones and lacks some. The sample yields about 190,000 clones, about 88% seen once. Specimen: peripheral blood. These receptors all come from a woman aged 40 to 50 who had recovered from COVID-19.

V and J are TRBV5-1 and TRBJ2-5, with a weak D call TRBD2 (5 bases). Germline V gives CDR1 SGHRS, CDR2 YFSETQ. Trimming left V 0 bases short and J 7 bases short, with 13 bases between. The CDR3 extends over 14 amino acids. The CDR3 here is CASSLEAEAATQYF. The DNA of the CDR3 is TGCGCCAGCAGCTTGGAGGCGGAGGCGGCGACCCAGTACTTC. The full variable domain, completed using reference TRBV5-1 and TRBJ2-5, is KAGVTQTPRYLIKTRGQQVTLSCSPISGHRSVSWYQQTPGQGLQFLFEYFSETQRNKGNFPGRFSGRQFSNSRSEMNVSTLELGDSALYLCASSLEAEAATQYFGPGTRLLVL.

The chain couples TRBV24-1 to TRBJ2-5, with D possibly TRBD1 on 6 matching bases. Trimming took 1 base from V and 1 from J, leaving 12 bases between them. CDR1 and CDR2 (germline): KGHDR, SFDVKD. The CDR3 extends over 16 amino acids. The CDR3 nucleotides read TGTGCCACCAGTGATTTCCGATCAGGGGTCCAAGAGACCCAGTACTTC. It translates to CATSDFRSGVQETQYF.

The CDR3 DNA follows: TGTGCCAGCAGCCAAGAACGGGACTTTGAGGCCAACGTCCTGACTTTC. This sequence encodes CASSQERDFEANVLTF. The chain links TRBV14 to TRBJ2-6; the D gene is possibly TRBD2 (6 bases). Germline CDR1 is SGHDN and CDR2 is FVKESK. Trimming took 0 bases from V and 6 from J, leaving 12 bases between them. The CDR3 sequence is 16 residues long.

This rearrangement joins TRBV11-2 to TRBJ2-7, with TRBD1 matching over 8 bases. The CDR3 runs to 15 residues. Trimming cost V 8 bases and J 6 bases; bases outside gene matches: 15. Germline CDR1 and CDR2: SGHAT and FQNNGV. The CDR3, as DNA: TGTGCCAGCGTGTGGACAGGGTCACCACCGTTCGAGCAGTACTTC. It is translated as CASVWTGSPPFEQYF.